Following are 13 T cell receptor beta chains from one sample sequenced in a study of patients and donors after allogeneic stem cell transplantation. Using its own MiXCR run on the RT-PCR reads, TCRdb lists one record per CDR3 protein. The data contain approximately 200,000 distinct CDR3 sequences, less than 45% of them singletons. The material sequenced was blood, either unsorted or a sorted T cell fraction (not recorded which). These receptors were obtained from a human donor who was either an allogeneic HSCT recipient or a stem cell or donor lymphocyte infusion donor (not recorded which). It is not recorded whose cells these are; they may come from a transplant donor.

V is TRBV5-1 and J is TRBJ1-4, with D uncertain. CDR3 length equals 14 residues. With 2 bases removed from V and 2 bases from J, the gap between germline ends came to 7 bases. Germline loops: CDR1 SGHRS, CDR2 YFSETQ. CDR3 bases: TGCGCCAGCAGCTTCGGCCCCACTAATGAAAAACTGTTTTTT. Amino acid sequence: CASSFGPTNEKLFF.

This clonotype has only one observation. This chain links TRBV6-6 with TRBJ2-7, with 12 bases fitting TRBD2. J was trimmed by 3 bases and V by 3 bases; bases with no gene match: 3. The CDR3 has 15 amino acids. CDR1 MNHNY and CDR2 SVGAGI come from the germline V gene (reference sequence). CDR3 in DNA: TGTGCCAGCAGTTATTCGGGACTAGCGGGCTACGAGCAGTACTTC. It codes for CASSYSGLAGYEQYF.

The J gene is TRBJ2-3, the V gene TRBV29-1; D ambiguous. The CDR3 extends over 17 amino acids. Trimming removed 4 bases at V and 4 bases at J, with 24 bases between. Germline V lookup: CDR1 SQVTM, CDR2 ANQGSEA. CDR3 amino acids: CSVAGILSLWFADTQYF. CDR3 bases: TGCAGCGTTGCCGGCATTTTGAGCCTTTGGTTTGCAGATACGCAGTATTTT.

The V and J genes are TRBV30 and TRBJ1-1; 7 bases line up with TRBD1. The CDR3 sequence is 12 residues long. Germline CDR1 is GTSNPN and CDR2 is SVGIG (reference sequence). The V and J ends lost 5 bases and 4 bases, in that order; junction bases with no gene match: 4. In nucleotides, the CDR3 is TGTGCCTGGGACAGGGCCTTCACTGAAGCTTTCTTT. It codes for CAWDRAFTEAFF. The variable domain in full, with the rest retrieved from reference TRBV30 and TRBJ1-1, is SQTIHQWPATLVQPVGSPLSLECTVEGTSNPNLYWYRQAAGRGLQLLFYSVGIGQISSEVPQNLSASRPQDRQFILSSKKLLLSDSGFYLCAWDRAFTEAFFGQGTRLTVV.

This clonotype was seen more than once but under ten times. The chain combines TRBV9 with TRBJ2-1, with 9 bases aligning to TRBD2. The germline CDR1 and CDR2 sequences are SGDLS and YYNGEE. With 4 bases clipped from V and 4 bases from J, the junction kept 6 bases outside the gene matches. The CDR3 contains 15 residues. CDR3 coding DNA: TGTGCCAGCAGCCCTAGACTAGCGGAATACAATGAGCAGTTCTTC. It codes for CASSPRLAEYNEQFF. Looking up the rest from reference TRBV9 and TRBJ2-1 gives the full variable domain: DSGVTQTPKHLITATGQRVTLRCSPRSGDLSVYWYQQSLDQGLQFLIQYYNGEERAKGNILERFSAQQFPDLHSELNLSSLELGDSALYFCASSPRLAEYNEQFFGPGTRLTVL.

This clonotype was found once. The rearrangement links TRBV7-9 to TRBJ2-1; D is unclear. The CDR3 is 13 amino acids. The V end lost 5 bases, the J end lost 3 bases, and 8 bases lay between the germline ends. CDR1 and CDR2 from the germline V gene are SEHNR and FQNEAQ (reference sequence). The CDR3 loop is CASSAQSYNEQFF. The CDR3 nucleotides are TGTGCCAGCAGCGCGCAAAGCTACAATGAGCAGTTCTTC.

This clonotype was counted only a few times. This rearrangement joins TRBV5-1 to TRBJ2-7; TRBD2 agrees at 9 bases. J gave up 3 bases and V 2 bases, and 3 bases lay outside the gene matches. This CDR3 region has 14 residues. Germline-derived CDR1 and CDR2 are SGHRS and YFSETQ. The chain's CDR3 is CASSFLAGYYEQYF. The CDR3 DNA is TGCGCCAGCAGCTTCCTAGCGGGATACTACGAGCAGTACTTC.

The V call is TRBV4-1, the J call TRBJ1-1, with D possibly being TRBD1 (5 bases). CDR3 length equals 17 residues. V lost 1 base, J lost 0 bases, and 15 bases lay in between. Looked up from germline, CDR1 is MGHRA and CDR2 is YSYEKL. This CDR3 reads CASSQGFSTGLNTEAFF. CDR3 DNA sequence: TGCGCCAGCAGCCAAGGCTTTTCTACGGGGCTGAACACTGAAGCTTTCTTT.

This clonotype came up a few times. The genes are TRBV7-2 and TRBJ1-3; the D gene is possibly TRBD1 (6 bases). Per germline, CDR1 SGHTA and CDR2 FQGNSA. The CDR3 loop spans 15 amino acids. Trimming shortened V by 5 bases and J by 3 bases, and 14 bases separated the two germline ends. CDR3 in amino acids: CASSPWEGGGNTIYF. The CDR3 DNA reads as TGTGCCAGCAGCCCCTGGGAGGGGGGTGGAAACACCATATATTTT.

This clonotype was counted at least ten times. This rearrangement joins TRBV7-8 to TRBJ1-6; TRBD1 aligns across 8 bases. Trimming at V came to 1 base and at J to 10 bases, leaving 3 bases not matched to a gene. This CDR3 spans 14 amino acids. CDR1 is SGHVS, CDR2 FQNEAQ, per germline. CDR3 amino acids: CASSLGTGISPLHF. The CDR3 bases are TGTGCCAGCAGCTTAGGGACAGGGATATCACCCCTCCACTTT.

This clonotype was seen only a few times. The chain uses TRBV7-2 and TRBJ2-3, with a possible D match to TRBD1 (6 bases). The CDR3 extends over 16 amino acids. Germline lookup yields CDR1 SGHTA and CDR2 FQGNSA. V was clipped by 3 bases and J by 4 bases, with 17 bases between them. CDR3 bases: TGTGCCAGCAGCTTCGGACAGACTGCACTCCCAGATACGCAGTATTTT. It translates to CASSFGQTALPDTQYF.

The chain recombines TRBV29-1 with TRBJ2-7; D may be TRBD2 (5 bases). The ends were cut back, 6 bases at V and 3 bases at J, with 12 bases in the middle. This CDR3 is built from 12 residues. CDR1 SQVTM and CDR2 ANQGSEA come from the germline V gene. For the CDR3, the DNA is TGCAGCGTCGAGGGCCAGTTCTACGAGCAGTACTTC. It translates to CSVEGQFYEQYF.

The chain has TRBV20-1 and TRBJ2-7; D not certain. Germline V gene sequence: CDR1 DFQATT, CDR2 SNEGSKA (reference sequence). Trimming left V 1 base short and J 5 bases short, with 12 bases between. The CDR3 spans 13 residues. CDR3 DNA: TGCAGTGCTAGAGGGACCGCCTCGGACGAGCAGTACTTC. Translation: CSARGTASDEQYF.